The T cell receptor beta chain under discussion was sequenced for a study of cytomegalovirus exposure and HLA in healthy donors. Amplification used 60 Vbeta primers and 13 Jbeta primers. The repertoire was sequenced with immunoSEQ multiplex PCR; TCRdb's copy has only in-frame clones and lacks some. The sample contains 110,000 to 150,000 clones, 78% of which appear only once. Trimming removed 1 base from V and 2 bases from J; junction bases left unmatched: 7. Per the germline V gene, CDR1 is SGHRS and CDR2 is YFSETQ. This CDR3 region has 16 residues. The clonotype was recovered from a woman aged 18-30 years in good health and CMV-seropositive. Sequencing was performed on PBMCs. The chain couples TRBV5-1 to TRBJ2-7; TRBD2 matches 9 bases. This CDR3 reads CASSLKAGGPAYEQYF. The CDR3 coding sequence is TGCGCCAGCAGCTTGAAAGCGGGGGGCCCGGCCTACGAGCAGTACTTC.